This record covers a single T cell receptor beta chain. This CDR3 has 14 residues. V gave up 5 bases and J gave up 2 bases; unmatched junction bases: 4. CDR1 MNHEY and CDR2 SMNVEV come from the germline V gene (reference sequence). Naivety among CD8 cells was defined by CD45RO negativity and positive CCR7 selection, thereby excluding terminally differentiated effector memory CD45RA+ cells. Recent vaccinations or acute infections were absent in the healthy HIV-negative adult donors. In the original analysis: There were no quality scores in the junction-only immunoSEQ sequences, so filtering differed. Some clones are missing from TCRdb's copy, which holds only in-frame ones; the method was immunoSEQ multiplex PCR. V, J and clone size are taken as reported in that table, and D and trimming were inferred from the DNA itself. This sample yields nearly 2 million clones, of which just under 95% are seen a single time; more than 0.9% belongs to the top ten.

The data were obtained in a study of shared clonotypes between healthy human individuals. At the level of the study: Each donor contributed plates that comprised three CD4 naive, three CD4 memory, two CD8 naive and one CD8 memory.

Sequencing was performed on naive CD8+ T cells sorted from blood. The V and J genes are TRBV27 and TRBJ2-7; 9 nucleotides match TRBD2. The sequence was obtained from a man between 18 and 29 years old in good health. The CDR3 reads CASSMGLAAYEQYF. The CDR3 DNA follows: TGTGCCAGCAGTATGGGACTAGCTGCCTACGAGCAGTACTTC.